Listed here are 8 T cell receptor beta chains from one sample, sequenced in a study of blood T cell repertoires in COVID-19. Sequencing used immunoSEQ multiplex PCR; TCRdb keeps in-frame clones, though not all of them. This table holds tens of thousands of clones, 75% to 90% found once. Sequenced input: peripheral blood. The receptors shown here come from a woman in her seventies with active COVID-19.

This clone was seen only once. The chain links TRBV29-1 to TRBJ2-7, with D maybe TRBD1 (6 bases). Trimming removed 3 bases from V and 0 bases from J, with 12 bases in between. This CDR3 comprises 14 residues. CDR1 SQVTM and CDR2 ANQGSEA come from the germline V gene. CDR3 bases: TGCAGCGTTGAGGGGCAGGGGATCTCCTACGAGCAGTACTTC. Residues: CSVEGQGISYEQYF.

This chain links TRBV2 with TRBJ1-2; 7 bases line up with TRBD1. With V trimmed by 1 base and J by 4 bases, 9 bases remained unmatched. This CDR3 is 16 amino acids long. Germline values: CDR1 SNHLY, CDR2 FYNNEI. In nucleotides, the CDR3 is TGTGCCAGCAGTGAAGAGTTCGGGCAGGGGGTCTATGGCTACACCTTC. It codes for CASSEEFGQGVYGYTF.

The chain is built from TRBV6-5 and TRBJ2-7, with 8 bases that match TRBD1. Germline V gene sequence: CDR1 MNHEY, CDR2 SVGAGI. The junction had 10 bases not matched to a gene; V was cut back by 6 bases and J by 6 bases. This CDR3 spans 14 amino acids. CDR3 loop: CASSYDRGVGEQYF. CDR3 bases: TGTGCCAGCAGCTATGACAGGGGAGTGGGCGAGCAGTACTTC.

This chain connects TRBV24-1 to TRBJ1-5; 8 positions match TRBD1. This CDR3 spans 18 amino acids. Germline CDR1 reads KGHDR; CDR2 reads SFDVKD. V lost 4 bases to trimming and J lost 0 bases; unmatched junction nucleotides: 10. The CDR3 sequence is CATSDGQGVGGSNQPQHF. The DNA for the CDR3 is TGTGCCACCAGTGACGGACAGGGAGTCGGAGGTAGCAATCAGCCCCAGCATTTT.

The rearrangement links TRBV28 to TRBJ1-5; D gene uncertain. CDR1 is MDHEN, CDR2 SYDVKM, per germline. This CDR3 region has 16 residues. V dropped 9 bases and J dropped 0 bases, with 18 bases sitting between them. As DNA, the CDR3 is TGTGCCAGTTCTCTAATGGGAGCTTATAGCAATCAGCCCCAGCATTTT. It yields the protein CASSLMGAYSNQPQHF.

The CDR3 DNA sequence: TGTGCCATCGCCCCCGGGACAGGGGCCTTGGAGCAGTACTTC. Translating it yields CAIAPGTGALEQYF. The rearrangement joins TRBV28 to TRBJ2-7; 10 bases are a match to TRBD1. CDR1 is MDHEN and CDR2 is SYDVKM in the germline V gene. The CDR3 runs to 14 residues. V trimming: 10 bases; J trimming: 7 bases; junction bases outside the gene matches: 13.

The chain joins TRBV3-1 (or the pseudogene TRBV3-2) to TRBJ2-7; D not resolved. The CDR3 covers 11 residues. Trimming pared 4 bases from V and 6 bases from J, leaving 7 bases between. Germline V gene sequence: CDR1 LGHDT, CDR2 YNNKEL (reference sequence). The CDR3 is CASSRAAEQYF. CDR3 DNA sequence: TGTGCCAGCAGCCGCGCGGCCGAGCAGTACTTC.

This chain joins TRBV28 and TRBJ2-7; possible D gene TRBD2, 6 bases. Germline values: CDR1 MDHEN, CDR2 SYDVKM. Trimming cost V 5 bases and J 4 bases, with 15 bases left between them. CDR3 length equals 14 residues. CDR3 DNA: TGTGCCAGCAGTCTCGGCGGGGCGGGATACGAGCAGTACTTC. Its protein product is CASSLGGAGYEQYF.